A selection of T cell receptor beta chains follows, all from one sample in a study of cytomegalovirus exposure and HLA in healthy donors. The assay was immunoSEQ multiplex PCR, and TCRdb's table has in-frame clones only and misses some. Here the sample spans around 130,000 clones, approximately 80% being singletons. The specimen sequenced was PBMCs. The receptors shown here come from a man aged 35-49 years in good health and CMV-seronegative. Both conserved end residues are part of each CDR3. A D gene is named only where the DNA matches it firmly. Rows give clone size only sometimes, using once, few, many, or a class for an expanded clone.

v_gene	abundance	j_gene	d_gene	CDR3aa	CDR3nt
TRBV30	-	TRBJ2-7	TRBD1	CAWSLGTGNYEQYF	TGTGCCTGGAGCTTGGGGACAGGGAACTACGAGCAGTACTTC
TRBV25-1	-	TRBJ1-3	-	CASSEYISGNTIYF	TGTGCCAGCAGTGAATATATAAGCGGGAACACCATATATTTT
TRBV11-3	few	TRBJ2-1	TRBD1	CASSARQGYNEQFF	TGTGCCAGCAGCGCCAGACAGGGCTACAATGAGCAGTTCTTC
TRBV7-7	-	TRBJ2-5	-	CASSQGSAGETQYF	TGTGCCAGCAGCCAAGGATCAGCGGGAGAGACCCAGTACTTC
TRBV7-6	-	TRBJ2-1	-	CASSLAGGWAYNEQFF	TGTGCCAGCAGCTTAGCGGGAGGATGGGCCTACAATGAGCAGTTCTTC
TRBV6-6	-	TRBJ2-3	-	CASRTSWGTDTQYF	TGTGCCAGCCGAACTAGCTGGGGGACAGATACGCAGTATTTT
TRBV11-2	-	TRBJ2-4	TRBD1	CASSLGGQVRAKNIQYF	TGTGCCAGCAGCTTAGGAGGACAGGTCAGGGCCAAAAACATTCAGTACTTC
TRBV2	few	TRBJ2-1	-	CASSLGAYNEQFF	TGTGCCAGCAGCCTAGGGGCCTACAATGAGCAGTTCTTC
TRBV6-5	-	TRBJ1-2	-	CASKIQANYGYTF	TGTGCCAGCAAGATACAGGCCAACTATGGCTACACCTTC
TRBV27	-	TRBJ2-2	-	CASSLWGSAPGGELFF	TGTGCCAGCAGTTTATGGGGTAGCGCGCCCGGCGGGGAGCTGTTTTTT
TRBV5-5	-	TRBJ1-1	-	CAHRGGENTEAFF	TGTGCCCACCGAGGGGGAGAGAACACTGAAGCTTTCTTT
TRBV6-5	-	TRBJ2-3	-	CASRKGDTQYF	TGTGCCAGCAGGAAGGGGGATACGCAGTATTTT
TRBV18	-	TRBJ2-2	TRBD2	CASSPVQLAGVSTGELFF	TGTGCCAGCTCACCGGTCCAACTAGCGGGAGTTTCAACAGGGGAGCTGTTTTTT
TRBV19	-	TRBJ1-2	-	CASSLDSAYGYTF	TGTGCCAGTAGTCTGGACAGCGCCTATGGCTACACCTTC
TRBV6-5	few	TRBJ2-3	-	CASSYSRGGGPDTQYF	TGTGCCAGCAGTTACTCGAGGGGAGGTGGGCCAGATACGCAGTATTTT
TRBV10-1	-	TRBJ2-3	TRBD2	CASSETSGSPDTQYF	TGCGCCAGCAGTGAGACTAGCGGGAGCCCAGATACGCAGTATTTT
TRBV5-1	few	TRBJ2-4	TRBD1	CASSLEYRGAKNIQYF	TGCGCCAGCAGCTTGGAATACAGGGGAGCCAAAAACATTCAGTACTTC
TRBV4-1	-	TRBJ2-1	-	CASSQEELALHNEQFF	TGCGCCAGCAGCCAAGAGGAGCTAGCACTACACAATGAGCAGTTCTTC